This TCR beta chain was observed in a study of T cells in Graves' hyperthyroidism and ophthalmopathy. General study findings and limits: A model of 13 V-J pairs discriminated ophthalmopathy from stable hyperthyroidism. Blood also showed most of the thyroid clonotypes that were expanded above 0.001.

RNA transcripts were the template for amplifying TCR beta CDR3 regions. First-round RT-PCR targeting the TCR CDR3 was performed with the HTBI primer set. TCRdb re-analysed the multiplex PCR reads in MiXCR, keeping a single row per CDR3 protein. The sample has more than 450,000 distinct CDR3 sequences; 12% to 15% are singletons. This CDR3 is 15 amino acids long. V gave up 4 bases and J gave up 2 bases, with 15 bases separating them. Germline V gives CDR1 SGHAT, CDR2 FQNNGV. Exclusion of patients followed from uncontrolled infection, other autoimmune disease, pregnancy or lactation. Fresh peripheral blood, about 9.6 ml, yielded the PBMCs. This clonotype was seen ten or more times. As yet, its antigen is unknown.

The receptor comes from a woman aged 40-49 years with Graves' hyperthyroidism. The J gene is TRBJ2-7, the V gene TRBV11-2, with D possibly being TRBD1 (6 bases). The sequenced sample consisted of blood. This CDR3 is CASSSPGAFPYEQYF. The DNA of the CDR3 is TGTGCCAGCAGCTCTCCAGGGGCCTTTCCCTACGAGCAGTACTTC.